The rows below give T cell receptor beta chains drawn from one sample of a study of blood T cells in healthy people across ages. TCRdb re-derived calls from the 5' RACE reads in MiXCR, one entry per CDR3 protein. The table records hundreds of thousands of distinct CDR3 sequences, under 25% of them present only once. Material for sequencing was blood. The receptors originated from a man aged 70-80 years in good health. The CDR3 runs from the conserved cysteine through the conserved F or W. The D gene is left open where the match is weak. Clone sizes are given selectively: once, few, many, or a class where the clone is expanded.

>TRBJ2-7|TRBD1|TRBV27|NA
CASFGGQGPYF
TGTGCCAGTTTCGGCGGACAGGGGCCGTACTTC
>TRBJ2-1|NA|TRBV20-1|few
CSALIRGGYNEQFF
TGCAGTGCTCTTATACGTGGCGGCTACAATGAGCAGTTCTTC
>TRBJ1-2|NA|TRBV12-3/TRBV12-4|NA
CASSLKGGEYGYTF
TGTGCCAGCAGTTTAAAAGGGGGGGAGTATGGCTACACCTTC
>TRBJ2-1|NA|TRBV6-2/TRBV6-3|NA
CASTQGAGPYNEQFF
TGTGCCAGCACCCAAGGGGCGGGACCCTACAATGAGCAGTTCTTC
>TRBJ1-5|NA|TRBV5-6|many
CASSQSGRGVSGNQPQHF
TGTGCCAGCAGCCAAAGCGGCAGGGGCGTTTCGGGCAATCAGCCCCAGCATTTT
>TRBJ2-7|NA|TRBV7-8|many
CASSLTDPYEQYF
TGTGCCAGCAGCTTAACGGACCCCTACGAGCAGTACTTC
>TRBJ2-3|NA|TRBV20-1|many
CSASLGNGRDTQYF
TGCAGTGCTAGTCTGGGGAACGGGAGAGATACGCAGTATTTT
>TRBJ2-5|NA|TRBV7-9|few
CASSLPVKTQYF
TGTGCCAGCAGCTTACCGGTAAAGACCCAGTACTTC
>TRBJ2-5|NA|TRBV7-2|few
CASSLGTQPGRFF
TGTGCCAGCAGCTTAGGGACCCAGCCAGGGCGGTTCTTC
>TRBJ1-5|NA|TRBV6-2/TRBV6-3|NA
CASSTQGITQPQHF
TGTGCCAGCTCTACTCAGGGGATCACTCAGCCCCAGCATTTT
>TRBJ2-1|TRBD2|TRBV29-1|NA
CSTGTSGSASNEQFF
TGCAGCACCGGGACTAGCGGGAGCGCATCCAATGAGCAGTTCTTC
>TRBJ2-2|NA|TRBV12-3/TRBV12-4|NA
CASERFSNTGELFF
TGTGCCAGCGAGCGGTTTTCGAACACCGGGGAGCTGTTTTTT
>TRBJ2-7|NA|TRBV28|NA
CASSLTADEQYF
TGTGCCAGCAGTTTAACGGCAGACGAGCAGTACTTC
>TRBJ2-1|NA|TRBV20-1|few
CSARGQLFGEQFF
TGCAGTGCTAGAGGGCAGTTGTTCGGTGAGCAGTTCTTC
>TRBJ2-7|NA|TRBV11-2|NA
CASSLDADSTYEQYF
TGTGCCAGCAGCTTAGATGCGGACAGTACCTACGAGCAGTACTTC
>TRBJ2-7|TRBD1|TRBV15|few
CATSRDGQGGEQYF
TGTGCCACCAGCAGAGATGGACAGGGTGGCGAGCAGTACTTC
>TRBJ2-4|NA|TRBV3-1|NA
CASSRARDTLAKNIQYF
TGTGCCAGCAGCCGGGCGAGGGACACTTTAGCCAAAAACATTCAGTACTTC
>TRBJ1-1|NA|TRBV28|NA
CASKRGGTTEAFF
TGTGCCAGCAAAAGGGGGGGTACCACCGAAGCTTTCTTT
>TRBJ2-7|NA|TRBV7-9|few
CASSPAGSGYEQYF
TGTGCCAGCAGCCCGGCAGGGAGTGGCTACGAGCAGTACTTC
>TRBJ2-3|NA|TRBV7-2|NA
CASSFQVTSGTQYF
TGTGCCAGCAGCTTTCAGGTGACCTCAGGTACGCAGTATTTT
>TRBJ2-2|NA|TRBV7-9|few
CASSFLGNTGELFF
TGTGCCAGCAGCTTTCTGGGGAACACCGGGGAGCTGTTTTTT
>TRBJ1-2|TRBD1|TRBV20-1|NA
CSAAGTGGGYTF
TGCAGTGCCGCCGGGACAGGGGGCGGCTACACCTTC
>TRBJ2-1|NA|TRBV20-1|few
CSPQGSDNSSYNEQFF
TGCAGTCCTCAGGGATCGGACAACTCTTCCTACAATGAGCAGTTCTTC
>TRBJ2-6|NA|TRBV10-3|few
CAISESGGPGANVLTF
TGTGCCATCAGTGAGTCTGGGGGGCCTGGGGCCAACGTCCTGACTTTC
>TRBJ2-7|NA|TRBV4-3|NA
CASSQDWEIGLSSYEQYF
TGCGCCAGCAGCCAAGATTGGGAAATAGGGCTTAGCTCCTACGAGCAGTACTTC
>TRBJ2-7|TRBD1|TRBV6-5|few
CASSYRLGTAYEQYF
TGTGCCAGCAGTTACCGCCTTGGGACAGCCTACGAGCAGTACTTC
>TRBJ2-2|NA|TRBV7-2|NA
CASSLGLQNTGELFF
TGTGCCAGCAGCTTAGGACTTCAGAACACCGGGGAGCTGTTTTTT
>TRBJ1-2|NA|TRBV16|few
CASSLNLGYGYTF
TGTGCCAGCAGCCTAAACCTTGGCTATGGCTACACCTTC
>TRBJ1-2|NA|TRBV2|NA
CASSESGYTF
TGTGCCAGCAGTGAATCTGGCTACACCTTC
>TRBJ2-5|NA|TRBV28|few
CAGSPDLLGTQYF
TGTGCCGGCAGTCCTGACTTGCTTGGGACCCAGTACTTC
>TRBJ2-7|NA|TRBV5-6|NA
CASSLGGLSRNEQYF
TGTGCCAGCAGCTTGGGGGGACTTAGCCGGAACGAGCAGTACTTC
>TRBJ2-1|NA|TRBV7-9|few
CASSLHFGNNEQFF
TGTGCCAGCAGCTTACATTTTGGGAACAATGAGCAGTTCTTC
>TRBJ1-4|NA|TRBV5-1|NA
CASSLQGQGNEKLFF
TGCGCCAGCAGCTTGCAGGGACAAGGAAATGAAAAACTGTTTTTT
>TRBJ1-4|TRBD1|TRBV20-1|NA
CSAREGQGAREKLFF
TGCAGTGCTAGAGAAGGACAGGGGGCGAGGGAAAAACTGTTTTTT
>TRBJ2-2|TRBD2|TRBV7-9|few
CASSPPGRGNTGELFF
TGTGCCAGCAGCCCGCCAGGGAGGGGAAACACCGGGGAGCTGTTTTTT
>TRBJ2-7|NA|TRBV9|few
CASSARDTSSYEQYF
TGTGCCAGCAGCGCCCGGGACACGTCCTCCTACGAGCAGTACTTC
>TRBJ2-1|NA|TRBV24-1|few
CATSDLVADEQFF
TGTGCCACCAGTGATTTGGTGGCCGACGAGCAGTTCTTC
>TRBJ2-3|TRBD2|TRBV27|NA
CASSLLGLATDTQYF
TGTGCCAGCAGTCTATTGGGACTAGCCACAGATACGCAGTATTTT
>TRBJ2-1|TRBD1|TRBV10-1|few
CASSYRTGGNNEQFF
TGCGCCAGCAGTTATAGGACAGGGGGCAACAATGAGCAGTTCTTC
>TRBJ2-1|NA|TRBV19|NA
CASSFLRDEQFF
TGTGCTAGTAGTTTTCTTCGGGATGAGCAGTTCTTC
>TRBJ2-1|TRBD2|TRBV7-8|many
CASSLVAGGRNEQFF
TGTGCCAGCAGCTTAGTGGCGGGAGGCCGCAATGAGCAGTTCTTC